Sequencing of this T cell receptor beta chain was carried out in a study of blood T cell repertoires in COVID-19. This CDR3 contains 14 residues. Deletions cut 6 bases from V and 0 bases from J, with 11 bases between. Germline lookup yields CDR1 KGHSH and CDR2 LQKENI. Assay used: immunoSEQ multiplex PCR; TCRdb lists only in-frame clones, some missing. The profile shows around 300,000 clones, about nine tenths of them singletons. Material: PBMCs or T cells enriched from blood (not recorded which). This sequence was found in a woman aged 18-29 years who had recovered from COVID-19. The chain is built from TRBV18 and TRBJ1-2; D is unclear. CDR3 bases: TGTGCCAGCTCGTCGGACGGGACTAACTATGGCTACACCTTC. Its protein is CASSSDGTNYGYTF.